The following is a T cell receptor beta chain sequence with its context. The record originates from a study of T cells in narcolepsy. Germline CDR1 reads LNHDA; CDR2 reads SQIVND (reference sequence). This CDR3 is 15 amino acids long. The junction had 5 bases not matched to a gene; V was cut back by 5 bases and J by 2 bases. The protocol was immunoSEQ multiplex PCR, while the TCRdb copy is restricted to in-frame clones and leaves out a portion. The sample shows 27,000 or so clones, about nine tenths of them seen only once. The TCR was taken from a human donor with narcolepsy. The sample taken for sequencing was CD45RA- memory CD4+ T cells from PBMCs. The gene calls are TRBV19 and TRBJ1-3; TRBD1 aligns across 8 bases. Here the CDR3 reads CASSSTGVAGNTIYF. CDR3 coding DNA: TGTGCCAGTAGTTCGACAGGGGTGGCTGGAAACACCATATATTTT.